This T cell receptor (beta chain) was recovered during a study of shared clonotypes between healthy human individuals. Across the whole study: There were three CD4 naive, three CD4 memory, two CD8 naive and one CD8 memory plates per donor. Study-wide points: Apart from blood, nothing was sampled; tissue repertoires likely differ.

A remark on this clone: Its specificity is not known.

TCRdb keeps only in-frame clones here, not all; method: immunoSEQ multiplex PCR. The sample shows roughly 1,500,000 clones, 95% to 99% of them seen only once. Germline lookup yields CDR1 SGHTA and CDR2 FQGNSA. Trimming took 5 bases from V and 2 from J, leaving 10 bases between them. This CDR3 has 14 residues. CD45RA+ naive and CD45RA-negative memory subsets were separated from CD4+ cells. Material: naive CD4+ T cells sorted from blood. Sample subset: CD45RA+ positively selected. V is TRBV7-2 and J is TRBJ1-3; D gene unclear. This receptor was identified in a man aged 25-45 years in good health. Here the CDR3 DNA reads TGTGCCAGCAGCCCCCATCCCGCTGGAAACACCATATATTTT. This codes for CASSPHPAGNTIYF.